Below are 5 T cell receptor beta chains sequenced from a single sample in a study of T cells in Graves' hyperthyroidism and ophthalmopathy. Amplified regions were TCR beta CDR3 sequences from RNA transcripts. TCR CDR3 underwent first-round RT-PCR with the HTBI primer set. MiXCR, applied by TCRdb to the multiplex PCR reads, yields one record per CDR3 protein. This table has 600,000 to 800,000 distinct CDR3 sequences, approximately 36% appearing once. Sequencing was performed on blood. The receptors stem from a woman in her forties with Graves' hyperthyroidism.

This clonotype was counted once. One end of the junction is discordant with germline, which a read error may explain. The J gene is TRBJ2-2, the V gene TRBV6-6; D ambiguous. The CDR3 has 14 residues. In germline, CDR1 is MNHNY, CDR2 SVGAGI (reference sequence). The CDR3 coding sequence is TGTGCCAGCAGCCCTACATCGAACGCCGGGGAGCTGTTTTTT. The encoded protein is CASSPTSNAGELFF.

This chain joins TRBV6-5 and TRBJ1-5, with TRBD1 as a possible D gene (6 bases). V was pared by 2 bases and J by 3 bases, with 14 bases between. The CDR3 is 16 residues long. Per germline, CDR1 MNHEY and CDR2 SVGAGI. CDR3 in amino acids: CASSYRFRGANQPQHF. CDR3 nucleotide sequence: TGTGCCAGCAGTTACAGGTTCCGGGGGGCCAATCAGCCCCAGCATTTT.

This clonotype occurred a few times. The CDR3 loop reads CASSYTKGGRVRQETQYF. CDR3 nucleotides: TGTGCCAGCAGTTACACGAAGGGGGGGAGGGTACGACAAGAGACCCAGTACTTC. V is TRBV6-5 and J is TRBJ2-5; a possible D gene is TRBD2 (7 bases). Germline lookup yields CDR1 MNHEY and CDR2 SVGAGI. The CDR3 runs 18 residues. The V end was cut by 2 bases, the J end by 2 bases, with 21 bases between.

This clonotype was counted many times. This chain uses TRBV10-3 with TRBJ1-1; 8 nucleotides line up with TRBD1. CDR3 size: 14 residues. Germline assignment: CDR1 ENHRY and CDR2 SYGVKD. The V and J ends lost 6 bases and 0 bases, in that order; junction bases with no gene match: 3. CDR3 coding DNA: TGTGCCATCAGGACAGGGGACCTGAACACTGAAGCTTTCTTT. Its protein is CAIRTGDLNTEAFF.

Details on this clonotype: With a much larger clone just one base away, this may be a read error. The chain uses TRBV19 and TRBJ2-2, with no clear D. Trimming took off 8 bases at V and 1 base at J, with 8 bases between the two ends. The CDR3 consists of 13 residues. The germline V gene encodes CDR1 LNHDA and CDR2 SQIVND (reference sequence). Here the CDR3 reads CASAVRNTGELFF. CDR3 nucleotide sequence: TGTGCCAGTGCAGTTAGGAACACCGGGGAGCTGTTTTTT.